One sample yielded the 5 T cell receptor beta chains listed below, sequenced in a study of T cells in Graves' hyperthyroidism and ophthalmopathy. From RNA transcripts, TCR beta CDR3 regions were amplified. First-round RT-PCR of the TCR CDR3 relied on the HTBI primer set. TCRdb called the multiplex PCR reads again in MiXCR, with one record for every CDR3 protein. The top ten hold around 4% of the sample, which has approximately 600,000 distinct CDR3 sequences, 14% to 15% seen once. Sequenced material: blood. The receptors originated from a woman aged 40 to 55 with Graves' ophthalmopathy.

This clonotype was recorded a few times. The J gene is TRBJ1-2, the V gene TRBV7-9, with D possibly TRBD1 on 5 matching bases. Germline lookup yields CDR1 SEHNR and CDR2 FQNEAQ (reference sequence). The CDR3 has 14 amino acids. V was clipped by 2 bases and J by 6 bases, with 13 bases between them. CDR3 in DNA: TGTGCCAGCAGCTTACTGGAGGGGCGCCATGGCTACACCTTC. It codes for CASSLLEGRHGYTF.

V usage is TRBV18 and J usage is TRBJ1-2; the D gene is possibly TRBD1 (5 bases). Trimming removed 5 bases at V and 0 bases at J, with 10 bases between. Germline CDR1 and CDR2: KGHSH and LQKENI. CDR3 size: 14 residues. CDR3 DNA sequence: TGTGCCAGCTCAGCCCAGGGTTCTAACTATGGCTACACCTTC. Translating it yields CASSAQGSNYGYTF. The full variable domain, rest sourced from reference TRBV18 and TRBJ1-2, is NAGVMQNPRHLVRRRGQEARLRCSPMKGHSHVYWYRQLPEEGLKFMVYLQKENIIDESGMPKERFSAEFPKEGPSILRIQQVVRGDSAAYFCASSAQGSNYGYTFGSGTRLTVV.

This clonotype was seen at least ten times. The chain uses TRBV20-1 and TRBJ2-2; D not resolved. Per the germline V gene, CDR1 is DFQATT and CDR2 is SNEGSKA (reference sequence). V gave up 1 base and J gave up 7 bases, with 7 bases separating them. The CDR3 spans 12 residues. CDR3 protein: CSARGGHGELFF. Written as DNA, the CDR3 is TGCAGTGCTAGAGGGGGTCACGGGGAGCTGTTTTTT.

The chain uses TRBV7-2 and TRBJ2-5; TRBD1 matches 10 bases. Germline V gene sequence: CDR1 SGHTA, CDR2 FQGNSA. Trimming removed 3 bases from V and 3 bases from J; junction bases left unmatched: 4. This CDR3 is 15 amino acids long. Here the CDR3 DNA reads TGTGCCAGCAGCTTGTCCGGGACAGGGGAAGAGACCCAGTACTTC. Its protein product is CASSLSGTGEETQYF.

At least ten counts were recorded for this clonotype. V usage is TRBV20-1 and J usage is TRBJ2-2, with D perhaps TRBD1 (6 bases). The CDR3 covers 17 residues. The V end lost 0 bases, the J end lost 3 bases, and 17 bases lay between the germline ends. Germline V gene sequence: CDR1 DFQATT, CDR2 SNEGSKA (reference sequence). In nucleotides, the CDR3 is TGCAGTGCTAGAGATATTGGAGCAGGGGCGGACACCGGGGAGCTGTTTTTT. Translating gives CSARDIGAGADTGELFF.